This T cell receptor (beta chain) was found in a study of cytomegalovirus exposure and HLA in healthy donors. Study as a whole: It was reported in a later analysis that the same platform had been used for the approximately 110 validation repertoires as for the roughly 670 first-cohort repertoires.

Repertoires were generated with immunoSEQ multiplex PCR, while TCRdb's copy carries only in-frame clones and drops some. The sample lists some 160,000 clones, 70% to 90% occurring once. This clone was recorded at least ten times. The source material was PBMCs. The receptor was derived from a man between 18 and 35 years old in good health and CMV-seronegative.

Here the CDR3 DNA reads TGTGCCAGTAGTACGGGCGGACAGGGGCCCTGGTCGTTCGGGGAGCTGTTTTTT. As protein: CASSTGGQGPWSFGELFF. The rearrangement uses TRBV19 and TRBJ2-2; TRBD1 agrees at 9 bases. CDR3 length equals 18 residues. Per the germline V gene, CDR1 is LNHDA and CDR2 is SQIVND (reference sequence). The J segment lost 7 bases and the V segment lost 4 bases, leaving 16 bases of the junction unmatched. Based on the CDR3 plus reference TRBV19 and TRBJ2-2, the full variable domain is DGGITQSPKYLFRKEGQNVTLSCEQNLNHDAMYWYRQDPGQGLRLIYYSQIVNDFQKGDIAEGYSVSREKKESFPLTVTSAQKNPTAFYLCASSTGGQGPWSFGELFFGEGSRLTVL.